Listed below are T cell receptor beta chains from one sample, sequenced in a study of T cells in localized non-small cell lung cancer. The protocol was immunoSEQ multiplex PCR, while the TCRdb copy is restricted to in-frame clones and leaves out a portion. The table has around 55,000 clones, about 88% seen once. Sample: PBMCs, taken before any cancer treatment. Source of these receptors: a female donor with stage II lung adenocarcinoma. The CDR3 runs from the conserved cysteine through the conserved F or W. D genes are given only for firm matches. Size tells how often a clone was seen (once, few, many) or the class of an expanded clone, and some rows leave it out.

. | . | TRBJ1-5 | TRBV19 | TGTGCCAGTAGTATAGGAAACCAGCCCCAGCATTTT | CASSIGNQPQHF
. | . | TRBJ2-2 | TRBV5-1 | TGCGCCAGCAGCTTGGGAGTGCTGAACACCGGGGAGCTGTTTTTT | CASSLGVLNTGELFF
. | TRBD1 | TRBJ1-1 | TRBV7-9 | TGTGCCAGCAGCTTAGTGGGGACAGGGGACACTGAAGCTTTCTTT | CASSLVGTGDTEAFF
. | . | TRBJ1-2 | TRBV6-6 | TGTGCCAGCAGTTCGGGGGACAACGTCATTAAGTACACCTTC | CASSSGDNVIKYTF
. | . | TRBJ1-1 | TRBV10-2 | TGCGCCTGCGGACACAGGGAGGGTAACACTGAAGCTTTCTTT | CACGHREGNTEAFF
. | TRBD1 | TRBJ1-4 | TRBV12-5 | TGTGCTAGTGGTTTGGTACTGTCGGGACAGGGGACGGAACTGTTTTTT | CASGLVLSGQGTELFF
. | . | TRBJ2-2 | TRBV10-2 | TGCGCCAGCATGCTGACGAACACCGGGGAGCTGTTTTTT | CASMLTNTGELFF
. | . | TRBJ1-1 | TRBV9 | TGTGCCAGCAGCCTAACCGGGACGTCGAACACTGAAGCTTTCTTT | CASSLTGTSNTEAFF
. | . | TRBJ2-6 | TRBV5-4 | TGTGCCAGCAGCTTGTCTGGGGCCAACGTCCTGACTTTC | CASSLSGANVLTF
. | . | TRBJ1-4 | TRBV7-3 | TGTGCCAGCAGCTTCGCCCCCGGGGACGGAATACATTACGAAAAACTGTTTTTT | CASSFAPGDGIHYEKLFF
. | . | TRBJ2-5 | TRBV2 | TGTGCCAGCAGTTTGAACAGGGTCGGGGAGACCCAGTACTTC | CASSLNRVGETQYF
. | . | TRBJ1-1 | TRBV6-1 | TGTGCCAGCAGTCCAACAGTAGGGGGGCCCACTGAAGCTTTCTTT | CASSPTVGGPTEAFF
. | . | TRBJ1-1 | TRBV7-2 | TGTGCCAGCAGCAGAACCCGTGACACTGAAGCTTTCTTT | CASSRTRDTEAFF
. | . | TRBJ1-5 | TRBV5-6 | TGTGCCAGCAGCTTGAGGGCAGGGCGGTATCCCCAGCATTTT | CASSLRAGRYPQHF
. | TRBD1 | TRBJ1-1 | TRBV2 | TGTGCCAGCAGTCAACAGGGGAGAGGGCCCACTGAAGCTTTCTTT | CASSQQGRGPTEAFF
. | TRBD2 | TRBJ2-2 | TRBV7-8 | TGTGCCAGCAGCTTTACGTTAGCGGGGTACACCGGGGAGCTGTTTTTT | CASSFTLAGYTGELFF
. | . | TRBJ1-2 | TRBV5-1 | TGCGCCAGCAGCTTGGCTGCAAACTATGGCTACACCTTC | CASSLAANYGYTF
once | . | TRBJ1-1 | TRBV6-6 | TGTGCCAGCAGGCTGGGGGCCACCGGTGAAGCTTTCTTT | CASRLGATGEAFF
. | . | TRBJ1-1 | TRBV18 | TGTGCCAGCTCACCACCTCAACCCGGGGAGGGCACTGAAGCTTTCTTT | CASSPPQPGEGTEAFF
. | TRBD2 | TRBJ2-7 | TRBV5-1 | TGCGCCAGCACCGGGACTAGCGGTTACGAGCAGTACTTC | CASTGTSGYEQYF
. | . | TRBJ1-1 | TRBV27 | TGTGCCAGCAGTTTATCCTTCCTCGGTGGGACTGAAGCTTTCTTT | CASSLSFLGGTEAFF
. | . | TRBJ2-3 | TRBV10-1 | TGCGCCAGCAGTGACCCGACGGGGGCAGACACAGATACGCAGTATTTT | CASSDPTGADTDTQYF
. | . | TRBJ1-2 | TRBV27 | TGTGCCTCGGGGGTTACTAACTATGGCTACACCTTC | CASGVTNYGYTF
. | . | TRBJ1-4 | TRBV10-3 | TGTGCCATCAGTGACAGTCTCACAACTAATGAAAAACTGTTTTTT | CAISDSLTTNEKLFF
. | TRBD1 | TRBJ1-5 | TRBV2 | TGTGCCACCCAGGACAGGACCGGGAATCAGCCCCAGCATTTT | CATQDRTGNQPQHF
. | . | TRBJ2-3 | TRBV25-1 | TGTGCCAGCAGTTATGGGGTGAGGACAGCCACAGATACGCAGTATTTT | CASSYGVRTATDTQYF